This T cell receptor beta chain was obtained from a study of blood T cell repertoires in COVID-19. Study-level background: The United States, Italy and Spain provided the acute and convalescent COVID-19 samples. The analysed material was cDNA or gDNA that came from T cells, B-cell-depleted T cells, or PBMCs.

In the study's own analysis: Using reference gene primer amplification, nucleated cell counts were estimated. Sequenced by immunoSEQ multiplex PCR; TCRdb stores in-frame clones only, minus some. V, J and clone size reflect that table, while D and trimming were determined from the DNA. The table shows about 300,000 clones, with roughly 86% occurring only once. The junction had 6 bases not matched to a gene; V was cut back by 6 bases and J by 2 bases. The CDR3 is made up of 15 amino acids. CDR1 is SNHLY, CDR2 FYNNEI, per germline. The sequence derives from a man between 65 and 85 years old with acute or convalescent COVID-19. The sequencing input was peripheral blood. The chain joins TRBV2 to TRBJ2-1; 8 bases agree with TRBD1. CDR3 amino acids: CASSWTGPTYNEQFF. The CDR3 DNA reads TGTGCCAGCAGCTGGACAGGGCCTACCTACAATGAGCAGTTCTTC. The variable domain in full, with the rest retrieved from reference TRBV2 and TRBJ2-1, is EPEVTQTPSHQVTQMGQEVILRCVPISNHLYFYWYRQILGQKVEFLVSFYNNEISEKSEIFDDQFSVERPDGSNFTLKIRSTKLEDSAMYFCASSWTGPTYNEQFFGPGTRLTVL.